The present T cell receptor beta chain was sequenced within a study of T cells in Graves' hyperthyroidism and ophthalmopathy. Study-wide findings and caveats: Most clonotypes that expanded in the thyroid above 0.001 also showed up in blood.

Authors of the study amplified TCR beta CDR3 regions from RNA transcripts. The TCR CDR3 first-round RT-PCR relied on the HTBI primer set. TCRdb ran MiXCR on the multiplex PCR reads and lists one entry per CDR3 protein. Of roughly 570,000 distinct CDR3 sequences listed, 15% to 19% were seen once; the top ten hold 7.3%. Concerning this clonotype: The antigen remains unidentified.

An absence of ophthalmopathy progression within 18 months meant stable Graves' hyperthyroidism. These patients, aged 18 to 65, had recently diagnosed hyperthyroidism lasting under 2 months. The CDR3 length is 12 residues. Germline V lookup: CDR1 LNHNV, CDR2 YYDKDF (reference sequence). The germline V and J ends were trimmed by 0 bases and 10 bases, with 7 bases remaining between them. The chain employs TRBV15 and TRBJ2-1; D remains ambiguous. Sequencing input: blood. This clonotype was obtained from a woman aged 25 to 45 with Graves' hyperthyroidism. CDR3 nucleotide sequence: TGTGCCACCAGCAGAGATTTCGCCGAGCAGTTCTTC. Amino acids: CATSRDFAEQFF.